This TCR beta chain was captured in a study of blood T cell repertoires in COVID-19. About the study: Italy, Spain and the United States were the sources of the convalescent and acute COVID-19 samples.

Some clones are missing from TCRdb's copy, which holds only in-frame ones; the method was immunoSEQ multiplex PCR. The repertoire holds 490,000 or so clones, with roughly nine tenths as singletons. Cohorts were determined from participant-reported clinical history. The clonotype originates from a woman aged 60-75 years who had recovered from COVID-19. Material: PBMCs or T cells enriched from blood (not recorded which).

The CDR3 nucleotides are TGTGCCAGCCTTCGGGACAGGGTGCAGGAGACCCAGTACTTC. Its protein product is CASLRDRVQETQYF. The chain carries TRBV18 and TRBJ2-5, with TRBD1 matching over 9 bases. The CDR3 has 14 amino acids. Germline values: CDR1 KGHSH, CDR2 LQKENI. Losses at the gene ends were 8 bases for V and 5 bases for J; bases not matched to a gene: 9.